The clone carrying this T cell receptor (beta chain) has at least ten counts. This entry is derived from a study of T cells in Graves' hyperthyroidism and ophthalmopathy. The V gene lost 6 bases and the J gene lost 2 bases, with 11 bases spanning the gap. The CDR3 totals 14 residues. From germline, CDR1 is KGHSH and CDR2 LQKENI. PBMCs were collected from a roughly 9.7 ml volume of fresh peripheral blood. Researchers amplified the TCR beta CDR3 regions from RNA transcripts. The study used the HTBI primer set for a first-round RT-PCR of the TCR CDR3. Via MiXCR, TCRdb re-called the multiplex PCR reads, giving one row per CDR3 protein. The table records some 650,000 distinct CDR3 sequences, about a sixth of them present only once.

The rearrangement joins TRBV18 to TRBJ1-3; D gene uncertain. The sequence was collected from a woman in her thirties or forties with Graves' ophthalmopathy. Sequenced input: blood. This chain's CDR3 is CASSLDDPGNTIYF. The CDR3 DNA sequence: TGTGCCAGCTCCCTCGATGACCCTGGAAACACCATATATTTT. The full variable domain, its missing parts supplied by reference TRBV18 and TRBJ1-3, is NAGVMQNPRHLVRRRGQEARLRCSPMKGHSHVYWYRQLPEEGLKFMVYLQKENIIDESGMPKERFSAEFPKEGPSILRIQQVVRGDSAAYFCASSLDDPGNTIYFGEGSWLTVV.